What follows are 3 T cell receptor beta chains derived from one specimen sequenced in a study of monozygotic twins with cystic fibrosis. Produced via immunoSEQ multiplex PCR; TCRdb's table is partial and in-frame only. Among about 39,000 clones listed, around 90% were seen once. Sample: blood. Receptor source: a boy aged 2 to 10 with cystic fibrosis.

The chain has TRBV21-1 and TRBJ2-5; TRBD1, the table's D call, lacks a check against the DNA. With the DNA end fitting TRBJ2-7 better, the J assignment may be wrong. TRBV21-1 is a documented pseudogene. CDR3 size: 16 residues. In nucleotides, the CDR3 is TGTGCCAGCAGCCCAGGATTGGGACAGGGATTGTACGAGCAGTACTTC. Protein product: CASSPGLGQGLYEQYF.

V gene TRBV6-5 combines with J gene TRBJ2-7; 8 bases agree with TRBD1. This CDR3 spans 14 amino acids. Per germline, CDR1 MNHEY and CDR2 SVGAGI. The junction had 10 bases not matched to a gene; V was cut back by 6 bases and J by 6 bases. In DNA form, the CDR3 reads TGTGCCAGCAGCCGCCGGGACAGGAGGGGCGAGCAGTACTTC. The encoded protein is CASSRRDRRGEQYF.

This clone was counted a single time. The chain is built from TRBV2 and TRBJ1-2; D possibly corresponds to TRBD1 (5 bases). The CDR3 consists of 17 residues. Trimming stripped 5 bases from V and 2 bases from J, with 21 bases between. Germline loops: CDR1 SNHLY, CDR2 FYNNEI. The CDR3 DNA is TGTGCCAGCAGTCCATGGAGAGGGACCCCGTTGAACTATGGCTACACCTTC. Translating gives CASSPWRGTPLNYGYTF.